This TCR beta chain was obtained from a study of radiation and T cells in renal cell carcinoma (dated by TCRdb to 2018 to 2021). About the full investigation: In total, fewer than 55 samples underwent TCR beta sequencing: some 25 tumors plus 27 peripheral blood samples. Across all 50 or so samples, 4 million to 5 million unique CDR3 nucleotide sequences encoding over 2.5 million unique CDR3 amino acid sequences were identified. The last blood draw occurred 4 weeks after radiation, at the same time as nephrectomy. Findings and caveats that apply to the study as a whole: An increase in top tumor clonotypes in blood was observed from baseline to 2 weeks post-radiation, followed by contraction by 4 weeks, which was taken to suggest transient expansion of tumor-resident clones. Changes in the blood repertoire were not tracked past 4 weeks after treatment. Because the trial had a single-armed design, the trial could not examine how radiation dose or scheduling affected the TCR repertoire. Because pretreatment tumor biopsies were not available, the baseline intratumoral presence of clonotypes could not be determined.

The immunoSEQ kit was used, according to the manufacturer's recommendations, to generate TCR beta libraries from genomic DNA. To prepare the libraries, a first multiplex PCR with proprietary primers was run, followed by a second PCR that added unique barcodes, and a bead cleanup was done after each round. Each sample batch included a kit-provided positive control reaction and a negative control reaction. The final libraries were assessed on an Agilent 4200 TapeStation D1000 ScreenTape, pooled by volume, and quantified by qPCR. Sequencing was performed on an Illumina NextSeq500 using a MidOutput 150-cycle cartridge, with 156 Read1 cycles, 15 Index1 cycles, and the kit custom primers. The pooled library was loaded at around 0.98 pM, with an approximately 21% PhiX control spiked in. The authors' pipeline ran thus. Vendor-processed data were analyzed in R, with a clonotype defined as all T cells sharing the same CDR3 nucleotide sequence. For clone abundance analyses, frequencies were normalized to the 10,000 most abundant clones in each sample. Public T cell clones, which averaged fewer than five per sample, were excluded before analysis. Tumor-enriched and baseline blood-enriched clonotypes were defined by at least a 32-fold difference in abundance between compartments. A beta-binomial differential abundance model was applied to find clonotypes that expanded or contracted between blood time points. Tumor-blood repertoire similarity was measured with the Baroni-Urbani and Buser coefficient, and groups were compared using two-tailed Wilcoxon tests in R. Not all clones reach the TCRdb copy of this immuneACCESS table, which keeps in-frame sequences only. Checked studies attribute under half of the gap to unresolved V genes and leave the rest unexplained. Clone size and V and J calls were adopted from that table, with D and trimming inferred from the DNA. The sample table lists roughly 92,000 clones, 80% to 90% of them with a count of one. More than 7% of the sample rests with the top ten.

The count of this clone is one. This clone's antigen is unknown. Nothing much larger sits one base from this clone, and base qualities are not available. Sequences WNHNN (CDR1) and SYGVQD (CDR2) are obtained from the germline V gene (reference sequence). The CDR3 covers 14 residues, taking in both the cysteine and the phenylalanine. Just CDR3 DNA is preserved here, 42 bases in frame from base 1. After removal of 0 bases from V and 11 bases from J, the junction retains 7 bases not matched to a gene. The time point label, read with the paper, signifies: blood 4 weeks post-SBRT, at nephrectomy. The treatment or condition label corresponds to: 15 Gy SBRT to primary tumor, nephrectomy 4 weeks later. The samples were obtained from a clinical trial, where primary renal cell carcinomas were treated with 15 Gy stereotactic body radiation therapy and then removed by nephrectomy 4 weeks afterward. Serial peripheral blood from radiation-treated patients was sampled at baseline, 2 weeks and 4 weeks after SBRT to track tumor-enriched clonotypes. Renal cell carcinoma with clear cell pathology was present in all patients. The QIAamp DNA Blood Mini Kit (Qiagen) was used to prepare genomic DNA for TCR sequencing. The analyses included just those samples that passed every quality control check.

The material was blood, obtained from a patient whose treatment included radiotherapy and nephrectomy. Recombination connected TRBV10-1 to TRBJ1-5, with TRBD1 matching 7 junction bases. The receptor's source is a man aged 55-75 years with renal cell carcinoma. The nucleotide sequence reads TGCGCCAGCAGTGAGTCTATGACAGGGACAGCCCAGCATTTT. Translated, it gives CASSESMTGTAQHF.